A single sample is the source of the 3 T cell receptor beta chains below, sequenced in a study of Graves' ophthalmopathy and Graves' hyperthyroidism. Beta-chain TCR CDR3 regions were amplified from RNA transcripts. HTBI-primed first-round RT-PCR preceded second-round multiplex PCR. A single record per CDR3 protein comes from TCRdb applying MiXCR to the multiplex PCR reads. The sample contains over a million distinct CDR3 sequences, roughly 35% of which appear only once. Material for sequencing was peripheral blood or thyroid tissue (not recorded which). The source of these receptors is an adult man with Graves' hyperthyroidism.

Concerning this clonotype: In this CDR3 the conserved last residue, phenylalanine or tryptophan, is missing, so a read error is likely. No DNA is shown, since the ends of the CDR3 on it are uncertain; the CDR3 is the one TCRdb lists. V and J are TRBV7-9 and TRBJ1-6; the D call of TRBD1 is as the table states it, not checked on the DNA. Including both end residues, the CDR3 is 15 amino acids long. Germline CDR1 reads SEHNR; CDR2 reads FQNEAQ (reference sequence). The CDR3 sequence: CASSLQVPPIGALYS.

This clonotype was observed a few times. The genes are TRBV5-6 and TRBJ2-7; 7 bases are shared with TRBD1. The germline gives CDR1 SGHDT, CDR2 YYEEEE. The CDR3 consists of 11 residues. The ends lost 4 bases at V and 9 bases at J; junction bases unmatched: 4. The CDR3 DNA is TGTGCCAGCAGCCCCCCAGGGGGGCAGTACTTC. Its translation is CASSPPGGQYF.

This clonotype has a count of ten or more. This sequence joins TRBV11-2 and TRBJ1-1; 9 positions match TRBD1. The germline V gene has CDR1 SGHAT and CDR2 FQNNGV. Germline trimming cut 6 bases from V and 5 bases from J; bases unmatched to any gene: 7. The CDR3 loop spans 14 amino acids. CDR3 nucleotide sequence: TGTGCCAGCAGGCAGGGGACAGGGCGGACTGAAGCTTTCTTT. This sequence encodes CASRQGTGRTEAFF.